Detailed here is one TCR beta chain. The antigen is undetermined. The data belong to a study of T cells expressing NK-cell markers. About the research overall: It was sorted CD3+CD56+NKG2C+, CD3+CD56+NKG2C- and CD3+CD56-NKG2C+ T cells that supplied the TCR beta repertoires. Sequenced donors, eight in total, included seven who were HCMV-seropositive and one who was seronegative.

The CDR3 consists of 17 residues. In germline, CDR1 is MGHRA, CDR2 YSYEKL. Broader study findings: As a fraction of CD8+ T cells, dominant NKG2C+ clonotypes reached roughly 1.0-8% in six donors.

Making the TCR beta cDNA relied on 5'RACE template switching with UMIs. TCRdb reprocessed the 5' RACE reads; each CDR3 protein has one entry and no DNA is given. This sample's table has 200,000 to 300,000 distinct CDR3 sequences. The source of this sequence is a man aged 18-30 years in good health. The specimen was blood T cells: a sorted CD56 or NKG2C T cell subset, CD4+ or CD8+ T cells, or bulk PBMC T cells (not recorded which). The V call is TRBV4-1, the J call TRBJ2-2; the TRBD1 assignment by TCRdb is unverifiable without DNA. CDR3 residues: CASSQVRAGVKTGELFF.